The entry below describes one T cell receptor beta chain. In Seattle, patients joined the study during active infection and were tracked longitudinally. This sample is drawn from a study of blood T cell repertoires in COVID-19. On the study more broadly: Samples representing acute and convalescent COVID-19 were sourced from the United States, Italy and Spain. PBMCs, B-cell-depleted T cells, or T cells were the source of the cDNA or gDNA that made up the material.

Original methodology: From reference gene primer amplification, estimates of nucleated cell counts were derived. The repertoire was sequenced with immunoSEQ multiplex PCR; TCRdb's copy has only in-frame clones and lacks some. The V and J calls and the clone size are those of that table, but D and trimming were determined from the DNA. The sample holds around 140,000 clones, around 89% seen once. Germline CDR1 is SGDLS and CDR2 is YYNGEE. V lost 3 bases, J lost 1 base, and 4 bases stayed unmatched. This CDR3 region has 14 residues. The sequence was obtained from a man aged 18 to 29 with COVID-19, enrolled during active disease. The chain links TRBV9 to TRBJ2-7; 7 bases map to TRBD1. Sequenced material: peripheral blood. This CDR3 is CASSETGSSYEQYF. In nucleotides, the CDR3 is TGTGCCAGCAGCGAGACAGGGTCTTCCTACGAGCAGTACTTC. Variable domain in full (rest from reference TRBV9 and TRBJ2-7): DSGVTQTPKHLITATGQRVTLRCSPRSGDLSVYWYQQSLDQGLQFLIQYYNGEERAKGNILERFSAQQFPDLHSELNLSSLELGDSALYFCASSETGSSYEQYFGPGTRLTVT.